Listed below are T cell receptor beta chains from one sample, sequenced in a study of blood T cell repertoires in COVID-19. TCRdb's copy holds only in-frame clones and misses some; the assay was immunoSEQ multiplex PCR. Among roughly 100,000 clones listed, about 88% were seen once. Sequencing was carried out using peripheral blood. These receptor sequences come from an elderly woman with active COVID-19. The CDR3 runs from the conserved cysteine through the conserved F or W. A D gene is named only where the DNA matches it firmly. Size is stated for part of the rows, as once, few or many counts, or as a class when the clone is expanded.

J gene	clone size	D gene	V gene	CDR3 DNA	CDR3 protein
TRBJ2-7	few	-	TRBV19	TGTGCCAGTAGTCAGGGAACACCTGAGGTTTACGAGCAGTACTTC	CASSQGTPEVYEQYF
TRBJ2-3	-	-	TRBV12-3/TRBV12-4	TGTGCCAGCAGTTTATTCGGCACAGATACGCAGTATTTT	CASSLFGTDTQYF
TRBJ1-1	-	TRBD1	TRBV15	TGTGCCACCAGCATACCGCGGGGACAGGGGGTGTCTGAAGCTTTCTTT	CATSIPRGQGVSEAFF
TRBJ2-3	once	TRBD1	TRBV7-8	TGTGCCAGCAGCTTTGGCACAGGGGGCCCCACAGATACGCAGTATTTT	CASSFGTGGPTDTQYF
TRBJ2-7	-	-	TRBV29-1	TGCAGCGCCCAACTTTGGACAGCTTCCTACGAGCAGTACTTC	CSAQLWTASYEQYF
TRBJ1-2	-	-	TRBV28	TGTGCCAGCACCTCGACACTTAACTACTATGGCTACACCTTC	CASTSTLNYYGYTF
TRBJ2-7	-	TRBD2	TRBV24-1	TGTGCCACCAGTGACCCTCGGGCTAGCGGGAGGATATACGAGCAGTACTTC	CATSDPRASGRIYEQYF
TRBJ1-3	-	TRBD1	TRBV20-1	TGCAGTGCTAGTAACAGGGGGCGGCGAGGAAACACCATATATTTT	CSASNRGRRGNTIYF
TRBJ2-3	-	-	TRBV5-4	TGTGCCAGCAGCGCCGGGGGGCGGCGGGGCACAGATACGCAGTATTTT	CASSAGGRRGTDTQYF
TRBJ1-4	few	-	TRBV3-1/TRBV3-2	TGTGCCAGCAGGGGAGGCCATCGGGAAAAACTGTTTTTT	CASRGGHREKLFF
TRBJ2-1	-	TRBD2	TRBV29-1	TGCAGCGTTGTCCCGGGGGGGGGATACAATGAGCAGTTCTTC	CSVVPGGGYNEQFF
TRBJ1-4	-	TRBD1	TRBV3-1/TRBV3-2	TGTGCCAGCAGCTTGAAGGGGGCCTGGGAAAAACTGTTTTTT	CASSLKGAWEKLFF
TRBJ1-2	-	TRBD1	TRBV6-2/TRBV6-3	TGTGCCAGCAGTTACGCACCGGGACAGGGGATGGATGGCTACACCTTC	CASSYAPGQGMDGYTF
TRBJ1-5	-	TRBD1	TRBV6-2/TRBV6-3	TGTGCCAGCAGTTCCCCGGGACAGGGCCAACGAATCCAGCATTTT	CASSSPGQGQRIQHF
TRBJ2-7	-	-	TRBV5-6	TGTGCCAGCAGCCCCACGGCCCCTACGGGCGAGCAGTACTTC	CASSPTAPTGEQYF
TRBJ2-1	-	TRBD1	TRBV7-6	TGTGCCAGCAGCTCAAGACCGGGACAGGGGCCCCGGGGGGCCTACAATGAGCAGTTCTTC	CASSSRPGQGPRGAYNEQFF
TRBJ2-7	once	-	TRBV19	TGTGCCAGTAGTAGATGGGACACGCCAACCTACGAGCAGTACTTC	CASSRWDTPTYEQYF
TRBJ2-5	-	TRBD2	TRBV24-1	TGTGCCACCAGTGACCCCTCAGGCGGGAGAGGCGAGACCCAGTACTTC	CATSDPSGGRGETQYF
TRBJ2-7	once	-	TRBV4-1	TGCGCCAGCAGCCAGCACCGGGACATCCTTTACGAGCAGTACTTC	CASSQHRDILYEQYF
TRBJ1-2	-	TRBD1	TRBV4-2	TGTGCCAGCAGGGGGACAGGATTAAACTATGGCTACACCTTC	CASRGTGLNYGYTF
TRBJ2-5	-	-	TRBV28	TGTGCCAGCAGCCCGGTGCAGCGCAAGACCCAGTACTTC	CASSPVQRKTQYF
TRBJ2-1	-	-	TRBV5-8	TGTGCCAGCAGCTTGGTACGGGGTCCTTTTCGCAATGAGCAGTTCTTC	CASSLVRGPFRNEQFF
TRBJ1-3	-	TRBD1	TRBV29-1	TGCAGCGTTGAAGGGTCTGGGACAGGGACTTTCTTT	CSVEGSGTGTFF
TRBJ1-6	-	-	TRBV4-1	TGCGCCAGCAGCCAAGCGCGGGTTGATAATTCACCCCTCCACTTT	CASSQARVDNSPLHF
TRBJ1-2	-	TRBD1	TRBV19	TGTGCCAGTAGTATCGGACAGGGATTCGGCTATGGCTACACCTTC	CASSIGQGFGYGYTF
TRBJ2-1	-	TRBD2	TRBV10-3	TGTGCCACCACTAGCGGGAGGAGACAGAATGAGCAGTTCTTC	CATTSGRRQNEQFF
TRBJ2-1	-	-	TRBV7-3	TGTGCCAGCAGCTTGGGCGGGATCTACAATGAGCAGTTCTTC	CASSLGGIYNEQFF
TRBJ1-5	once	TRBD1	TRBV27	TGTGCCAGCGGGACAGGGCCTTTTTATAGCAATCAGCCCCAGCATTTT	CASGTGPFYSNQPQHF
TRBJ2-1	-	TRBD1	TRBV28	TGTGCCAGCAGTTTATTGGGACAGCAGAATGAGCAGTTCTTC	CASSLLGQQNEQFF
TRBJ2-7	-	TRBD2	TRBV7-8	TGTGCCAGCAGCTCTGGACTAGCGGAATGGGGGGACGAGCAGTACTTC	CASSSGLAEWGDEQYF
TRBJ2-5	-	-	TRBV2	TGTGCCAGCGCCAGGATCCTCGAGGGAGAGACCCAGTACTTC	CASARILEGETQYF
TRBJ2-1	-	TRBD2	TRBV7-3	TGTGCCAGCAGCCCCGGGACTAGCGGGAGAGATGAGCAGTTCTTC	CASSPGTSGRDEQFF
TRBJ1-1	-	TRBD1	TRBV18	TGTGCCAGCTCATACAGGGGAGAGGTAGCTTTCTTT	CASSYRGEVAFF
TRBJ2-2	once	-	TRBV7-2	TGTGCCAGCAGCCCCCAAGGGGCAACGAACACCGGGGAGCTGTTTTTT	CASSPQGATNTGELFF
TRBJ2-2	-	-	TRBV7-2	TGTGCCAGCAGCTTATTCGCACGGGGTGCCACCGGGGAGCTGTTTTTT	CASSLFARGATGELFF
TRBJ2-1	-	TRBD2	TRBV7-9	TGTGCCAGCAGCTCAGGGATAATAGCGGGAGGAGGCAATGAGCAGTTCTTC	CASSSGIIAGGGNEQFF
TRBJ1-5	-	-	TRBV18	TGTGCCAGCTCACCAGAACTTACGAATCAGCCCCAGCATTTT	CASSPELTNQPQHF
TRBJ2-7	few	TRBD2	TRBV7-2	TGTGCCAGCAGCTCTGGGGGAGCGGGAGGTCTATACGAGCAGTACTTC	CASSSGGAGGLYEQYF
TRBJ2-5	-	-	TRBV5-3	TGTGCCAGAAGCCCCGGAGCCGACCAAGAGACCCAGTACTTC	CARSPGADQETQYF
TRBJ2-2	-	-	TRBV11-2	TGTGCCAGCAGACTCGGGACAACGAACACCGGGGAGCTGTTTTTT	CASRLGTTNTGELFF
TRBJ1-2	-	TRBD1	TRBV30	TGTGCCTGGAGTAGAGGGGGCCCGTTTTTCTATGGCTACACCTTC	CAWSRGGPFFYGYTF
TRBJ2-3	-	TRBD2	TRBV5-1	TGCGCCAGCAGCCCCGCGGGGCTAGCGGGAGTGCCCACAGATACGCAGTATTTT	CASSPAGLAGVPTDTQYF
TRBJ2-3	-	-	TRBV3-1/TRBV3-2	TGTGACTGGACAAATAGCACAGATACGCAGTATTTT	CDWTNSTDTQYF
TRBJ1-2	few	-	TRBV5-6	TGTGCCAGCAGCTTGAGCGTCAGAGGCTACACCTTC	CASSLSVRGYTF
TRBJ1-2	-	TRBD1	TRBV11-2	TGTGCCAGCAGCTCGACAGGGGTCTATGGCTACACCTTC	CASSSTGVYGYTF
TRBJ2-1	-	TRBD1	TRBV14	TGTGCCAGCAGCCGCCCAGGACAGGGGGCGAACAATGAGCAGTTCTTC	CASSRPGQGANNEQFF
TRBJ2-2	few	-	TRBV11-2	TGTGCCAGCAGCCAAATTCGGACAGCCGCCCTAATCGGGGAGCTGTTTTTT	CASSQIRTAALIGELFF
TRBJ2-2	-	-	TRBV7-6	TGTGCCAGCAGCCCCCGGTCCTCCGGGGAGCTGTTTTTT	CASSPRSSGELFF
TRBJ2-3	-	-	TRBV29-1	TGCAGTGTTACTGGAGATACGCAGTATTTT	CSVTGDTQYF
TRBJ2-7	-	-	TRBV3-1/TRBV3-2	TGTGCCAGCAGCCAAGGAGGCTACGAGCAGTACTTC	CASSQGGYEQYF
TRBJ1-2	-	-	TRBV29-1	TGCAGCGTTTCTGAGGGTTTACATGGCTACACCTTC	CSVSEGLHGYTF
TRBJ2-3	-	-	TRBV4-1	TGCGCCAGCAGCCAAGAGAGGGCGGATACGCAGTATTTT	CASSQERADTQYF
TRBJ2-3	-	TRBD2	TRBV18	TGTGCCAGCGAGTTGGGAACTAGCGGGAGTACAGATACGCAGTATTTT	CASELGTSGSTDTQYF
TRBJ1-1	-	-	TRBV5-6	TGTGCCAGCAGCTTGGGCGGGGGCACTGAAGCTTTCTTT	CASSLGGGTEAFF
TRBJ2-7	-	-	TRBV28	TGTGCCAGCAGTTTTCCCCTGGGGGGGACAAGCTCCTACGAGCAGTACTTC	CASSFPLGGTSSYEQYF